This T cell receptor (beta chain) came from a study of blood T cells in healthy people across ages. Broader study findings: A roughly linear age-dependent decrease characterized TCR beta diversity per million T cells. Unsorted PBMC input precluded a conclusive naive versus antigen-experienced comparison. Greater diversity and more naive CD4+ cells were seen in long-lived donors than in aged donors.

Regarding this clonotype: Its cognate antigen is unknown.

The CDR3 contains 21 residues. V dropped 0 bases and J dropped 3; count of bases not matched to a gene: 19. The germline V gene encodes CDR1 MNHEY and CDR2 SVGEGT. Then a second PCR, running about 6 to 12 cycles, was carried out with a sample-barcoded 5' primer and a J-beta primer mix. All samples yielded 2.5 million or more CDR3-containing paired-end reads. Each CDR3 protein is one row after TCRdb ran MiXCR on the 5' RACE reads. The sample holds hundreds of thousands of distinct CDR3 sequences; about half are singletons and the top ten take 30% to 40%. The material sequenced was blood. The rearrangement uses TRBV6-2 or TRBV6-3 and TRBJ1-4; TRBD1 matches at 7 bases. The TCR originated in a woman aged 60-70 years in good health. In nucleotides, the CDR3 is TGTGCCAGCAGTTACTCTATCTTGATCGGCGGGATGGGGACAGCTAATGAAAAACTGTTTTTT. This codes for CASSYSILIGGMGTANEKLFF.